The source of this TCR beta chain is a study of metastatic and nonmetastatic thyroid tumors. About the research overall: Both malignant and benign thyroid patients supplied peripheral blood and tumor or nodule tissue samples, across which the repertoires of these patients were then compared.

This clone has a handful of counts. Germline assignment: CDR1 KGHDR and CDR2 SFDVKD. CDR3 length: 14 residues. The V end lost 3 bases, the J end lost 8 bases, and 12 bases lay between the germline ends. TCRdb re-analyzed the PCR reads through MiXCR. The table includes about 32,000 clones, about 30% detected once. Each patient went into thyroid surgery without having received any treatment. Sequencing was carried out using tumor tissue. This receptor was taken from a female donor with papillary thyroid cancer or a benign thyroid nodule (not recorded which). Some clones in this sample may be carry-over from other donors' samples. The genes are TRBV24-1 and TRBJ1-4, with D maybe TRBD1 (5 bases). The CDR3 nucleotides read TGTGCCACCAGTGATGGGACTTTTCCCGAAAAACTGTTTTTT. Translating gives CATSDGTFPEKLFF.